Presented here are 14 T cell receptor beta chains from one specimen sequenced in a study of blood T cell repertoires in COVID-19 (dated by TCRdb to 2020 to 2022). Libraries were prepared through the immunoSEQ multiplex PCR assay. Sourced from immuneACCESS, this table was stored by TCRdb with only in-frame sequences that have V and J called. A share of the clones is absent; for the studies checked, an unresolved V gene accounts for under half, and the remainder has no known explanation. Here the sample has some 77,000 clones; around 81% occur a single time. The ten largest clonotypes hold approximately 20% of the sample. Source material: peripheral blood. The receptors stem from a woman between 65 and 79 years old with acute or convalescent COVID-19.

This rearrangement joins TRBV12-5 to TRBJ2-7, with 9 bases fitting TRBD2. CDR1 is LGHNT and CDR2 is FRNRAP in the germline V gene. J was trimmed by 6 bases and V by 5 bases; bases with no gene match: 8. The CDR3 length is 14 residues. The DNA of the CDR3 is TGTGCTAGTGGTCAAGGCGGGAGGGCCTCCGAGCAGTACTTC. This encodes CASGQGGRASEQYF.

The genes are TRBV28 and TRBJ1-6; TRBD1 aligns across 8 bases. The CDR3 consists of 15 residues. Germline V lookup: CDR1 MDHEN, CDR2 SYDVKM. V lost 5 bases and J lost 8; bases outside the gene matches: 8. As DNA, the CDR3 is TGTGCCAGCAGTCTACCGGGACAGGTTGATTCACCCCTCCACTTT. It translates to CASSLPGQVDSPLHF. The full variable domain, rest sourced from reference TRBV28 and TRBJ1-6, is DVKVTQSSRYLVKRTGEKVFLECVQDMDHENMFWYRQDPGLGLRLIYFSYDVKMKEKGDIPEGYSVSREKKERFSLILESASTNQTSMYLCASSLPGQVDSPLHFGNGTRLTVT.

The gene calls are TRBV6-1 and TRBJ2-2; D is perhaps TRBD2 (5 bases). Per the germline V gene, CDR1 is MNHNS and CDR2 is SASEGT. The CDR3 is made up of 18 amino acids. The V gene lost 4 bases and the J gene lost 0 bases, with 18 bases spanning the gap. The CDR3 nucleotides read TGTGCCAGCAGTGTAGCTAGCCCAATTTTCGCGAACACCGGGGAGCTGTTTTTT. Its protein is CASSVASPIFANTGELFF.

The chain uses TRBV19 and TRBJ2-2; 16 nucleotides agree with TRBD2. This CDR3 contains 18 residues. The germline V gene has CDR1 LNHDA and CDR2 SQIVND (reference sequence). V lost 3 bases and J lost 8; bases outside the gene matches: 9. DNA for the CDR3: TGTGCCAGTAGTATCGAGGCCGGGACTAGCGGGAGGGTGGGGGAGCTGTTTTTT. It translates to CASSIEAGTSGRVGELFF. Looking up the rest from reference TRBV19 and TRBJ2-2 gives the full variable domain: DGGITQSPKYLFRKEGQNVTLSCEQNLNHDAMYWYRQDPGQGLRLIYYSQIVNDFQKGDIAEGYSVSREKKESFPLTVTSAQKNPTAFYLCASSIEAGTSGRVGELFFGEGSRLTVL.

A few counts support this clone. The rearrangement uses TRBV12-3 or TRBV12-4 and TRBJ2-1; the D is unclear. The CDR3 length is 11 residues. The ends were cut back, 6 bases at V and 6 bases at J, with 6 bases in the middle. CDR3 region: CASSASNEQFF. In DNA form, the CDR3 reads TGTGCCAGCAGCGCTAGCAATGAGCAGTTCTTC.

V and J are TRBV19 and TRBJ2-1; 12 nucleotides line up with TRBD2. In germline, CDR1 is LNHDA, CDR2 SQIVND (reference sequence). With 5 bases clipped from V and 6 bases from J, the junction kept 17 bases outside the gene matches. This CDR3 contains 19 residues. CDR3 protein: CASSDPTSGRIWGSNEQFF. CDR3 bases: TGTGCCAGTAGTGATCCGACTAGCGGGAGAATTTGGGGATCCAATGAGCAGTTCTTC. The full variable domain, in which reference TRBV19 and TRBJ2-1 provide the parts outside the CDR3, is DGGITQSPKYLFRKEGQNVTLSCEQNLNHDAMYWYRQDPGQGLRLIYYSQIVNDFQKGDIAEGYSVSREKKESFPLTVTSAQKNPTAFYLCASSDPTSGRIWGSNEQFFGPGTRLTVL.

The gene calls are TRBV18 and TRBJ2-5; 7 bases fit TRBD2. Germline lookup yields CDR1 KGHSH and CDR2 LQKENI. This CDR3 spans 15 amino acids. J lost 0 bases, V lost 5 bases, and 6 bases had no gene match. The CDR3 is CASSKEAGYQETQYF. The DNA of the CDR3 is TGTGCCAGCTCAAAAGAAGCGGGATACCAAGAGACCCAGTACTTC.

In nucleotides, the CDR3 is TGTGCCAGCAGCCCATCACGGGTTAGCGGGTACGGCGGGGAGCTGTTTTTT. Translation: CASSPSRVSGYGGELFF. The genes are TRBV7-9 and TRBJ2-2, with 7 bases lining up with TRBD2. Germline V gene sequence: CDR1 SEHNR, CDR2 FQNEAQ (reference sequence). The CDR3 runs 17 residues. The J segment lost 7 bases and the V segment lost 5 bases, leaving 16 bases of the junction unmatched.

This clone was seen a single time. The chain has TRBV9 and TRBJ2-1, with D perhaps matching TRBD2 (5 bases). The CDR3 extends over 15 amino acids. Looked up from germline, CDR1 is SGDLS and CDR2 is YYNGEE. V was cut by 0 bases and J by 7 bases, with 14 bases left in between. CDR3 sequence reads: CASSVDGMMGNEQFF. For the CDR3, the DNA is TGTGCCAGCAGCGTAGACGGGATGATGGGTAATGAGCAGTTCTTC.

The J gene is TRBJ2-1, the V gene TRBV14; 9 positions match TRBD2. The CDR3 covers 19 residues. Trimming removed 0 bases from V and 4 bases from J; junction bases left unmatched: 13. Germline V gene sequence: CDR1 SGHDN, CDR2 FVKESK. The CDR3 reads CASSQDGPLAGNFYNEQFF. The CDR3 region has the DNA TGTGCCAGCAGCCAAGATGGACCCCTAGCGGGAAACTTTTACAATGAGCAGTTCTTC.

In its sample, this clone was seen once. V is TRBV7-2 and J is TRBJ2-3, with 8 bases aligning to TRBD2. The germline CDR1 and CDR2 sequences are SGHTA and FQGNSA. There are 15 residues in the CDR3. V lost 7 bases to trimming and J lost 8 bases; unmatched junction nucleotides: 14. The chain's CDR3 is CASTPLTSAPGTQYF. For the CDR3, the DNA is TGTGCCAGCACCCCCCTGACTAGCGCCCCCGGTACGCAGTATTTT.

The CDR3 nucleotides are TGTGCCAGCAGCCAGGGGGACAGGGAATATTGTAGCAATCAGCCCCAGCATTTT. Protein: CASSQGDREYCSNQPQHF. The rearrangement links TRBV14 to TRBJ1-5, with 9 positions matching TRBD1. The CDR3 contains 18 residues. J lost 0 bases, V lost 3 bases, and 9 bases had no gene match. Germline V gene lookup returns CDR1 SGHDN and CDR2 FVKESK.

Only one count was recorded for this clone. V gene TRBV6-2 or TRBV6-3 combines with J gene TRBJ1-5; D gene ambiguous. From germline, CDR1 is MNHEY and CDR2 SVGEGT. Trimming took 5 bases from V and 0 from J, leaving 14 bases between them. The CDR3 totals 16 residues. The chain's CDR3 is CASSPGKKHSNQPQHF. Here the CDR3 DNA reads TGTGCCAGCAGTCCCGGGAAGAAACATAGCAATCAGCCCCAGCATTTT.

CDR3: CASSPDRRNYGYTF. In DNA form, the CDR3 reads TGTGCCAGCAGCCCGGACAGGCGAAACTATGGCTACACCTTC. The chain couples TRBV14 to TRBJ1-2; TRBD1 matches 7 bases. Germline values: CDR1 SGHDN, CDR2 FVKESK. The CDR3 runs to 14 residues. Unmatched junction bases numbered 4, after V lost 4 bases and J lost 2 bases.